The clone carrying this TCR beta chain was detected a few times. The antigen remains unidentified. The data originate from a study of blood T cells in healthy people across ages. Study context: Per two T cells, about one barcoded beta molecule was captured through template switching. Overall study results and limits: Diversity of TCR beta per million T cells declined in a roughly linear way with age.

This CDR3 has 14 residues. Germline CDR1 ENHRY, CDR2 SYGVKD. Primers used in a second PCR of roughly 7 to 11 cycles were a sample-barcoded 5' primer and a J-beta primer mix. One entry per CDR3 protein, called by TCRdb with MiXCR from the 5' RACE reads. The sample records 600,000 to 1,000,000 distinct CDR3 sequences, roughly 60% being singletons. The sequence was obtained from a man aged 25-45 years in good health. Material for sequencing was blood. The chain links TRBV10-3 to TRBJ2-5, with TRBD1 matching over 11 bases. The DNA end is a closer match to TRBJ2-7, so the J assignment may be wrong. CDR3 residues: CAIRPGQGADEQYF. Here the CDR3 DNA reads TGTGCCATCAGACCAGGACAGGGGGCCGACGAGCAGTACTTC.